This paragraph reports one T cell receptor beta chain. This sample is drawn from a study of blood T cell repertoires in COVID-19. Turning to the study itself: Spain, Italy and the United States supplied samples that represented acute and convalescent COVID-19. PBMCs, B-cell-depleted T cells, or T cells were the source of the cDNA or gDNA that made up the material.

During active infection, Seattle patients enrolled and were then monitored through disease. Under the authors' procedure: For nucleated cells, counts were estimated from reference gene primer amplification. Produced via immunoSEQ multiplex PCR; TCRdb's table is partial and in-frame only. Clone size and V and J calls were adopted from that table, with D and trimming inferred from the DNA. The sample shows a few hundred thousand clones, more than 65% of them seen only once. CDR1 is SNHLY and CDR2 is FYNNEI in the germline V gene. The CDR3 is made up of 16 amino acids. J lost 5 bases, V lost 5 bases, and 9 bases had no gene match.

This TCR was sampled from a person between 70 and 80 years old with COVID-19, enrolled during active disease. Material for sequencing was peripheral blood. The chain carries TRBV2 and TRBJ1-6; 7 nucleotides align to TRBD1. The CDR3 here is CASSIRRGGDNSPLHF. CDR3 DNA: TGTGCCAGCAGTATCAGGCGAGGGGGCGATAATTCACCCCTCCACTTT.